Listed here is a single TCR beta chain. This specimen belongs to a study of blood T cell repertoires in COVID-19. Original processing methods: Scientists estimated how many nucleated cells there were by amplifying reference gene primers. Only in-frame clones appear in the TCRdb table, and some are missing; sequencing was by immunoSEQ multiplex PCR. The V and J calls and clone size come from that table; D and trimming were worked out from the DNA. This sample yields about 35,000 clones, of which around four fifths are seen a single time; approximately 3.5% belongs to the top ten. The CDR3 contains 15 residues. CDR1 and CDR2 (germline): MNHNS, SASEGT. Trimming left V 3 bases short and J 3 bases short, with 11 bases between.

Sequencing was performed on peripheral blood. The chain uses TRBV6-1 and TRBJ1-4, with D unclear. This receptor was taken from a man aged 45-65 years with acute or convalescent COVID-19. The CDR3, as DNA: TGTGCCAGCAGTGACGGAGGGATAGCTAATGAAAAACTGTTTTTT. Its translation: CASSDGGIANEKLFF.